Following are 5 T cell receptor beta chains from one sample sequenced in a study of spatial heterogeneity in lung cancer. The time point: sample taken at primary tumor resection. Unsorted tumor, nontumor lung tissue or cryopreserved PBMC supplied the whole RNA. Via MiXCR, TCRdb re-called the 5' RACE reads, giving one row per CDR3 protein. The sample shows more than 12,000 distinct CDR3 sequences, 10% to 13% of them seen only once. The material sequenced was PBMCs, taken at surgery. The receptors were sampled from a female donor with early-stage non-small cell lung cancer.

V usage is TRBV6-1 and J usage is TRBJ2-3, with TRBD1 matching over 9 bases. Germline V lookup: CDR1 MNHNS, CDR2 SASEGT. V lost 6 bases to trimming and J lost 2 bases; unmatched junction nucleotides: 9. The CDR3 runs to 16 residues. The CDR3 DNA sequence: TGTGCCAGCAGCACAGGGGGCTTCACTCTCACAGATACGCAGTATTTT. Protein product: CASSTGGFTLTDTQYF.

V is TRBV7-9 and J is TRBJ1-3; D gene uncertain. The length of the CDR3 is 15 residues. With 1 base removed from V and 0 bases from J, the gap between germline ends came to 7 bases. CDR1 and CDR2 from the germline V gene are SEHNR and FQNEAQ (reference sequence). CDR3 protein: CASSLGDLSGNTIYF. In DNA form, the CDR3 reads TGTGCCAGCAGCTTAGGAGATCTCTCTGGAAACACCATATATTTT. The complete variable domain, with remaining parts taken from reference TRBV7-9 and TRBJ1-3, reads DTGVSQNPRHKITKRGQNVTFRCDPISEHNRLYWYRQTLGQGPEFLTYFQNEAQLEKSRLLSDRFSAERPKGSFSTLEIQRTEQGDSAMYLCASSLGDLSGNTIYFGEGSWLTVV.

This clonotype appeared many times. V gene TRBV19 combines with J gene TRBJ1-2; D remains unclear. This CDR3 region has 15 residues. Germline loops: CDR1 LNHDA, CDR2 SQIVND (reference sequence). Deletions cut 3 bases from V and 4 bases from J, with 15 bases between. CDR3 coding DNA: TGTGCCAGTAGTATCTCCAGCCAACGGAGCTATGGCTACACCTTC. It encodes CASSISSQRSYGYTF. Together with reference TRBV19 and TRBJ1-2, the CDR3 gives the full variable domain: DGGITQSPKYLFRKEGQNVTLSCEQNLNHDAMYWYRQDPGQGLRLIYYSQIVNDFQKGDIAEGYSVSREKKESFPLTVTSAQKNPTAFYLCASSISSQRSYGYTFGSGTRLTVV.

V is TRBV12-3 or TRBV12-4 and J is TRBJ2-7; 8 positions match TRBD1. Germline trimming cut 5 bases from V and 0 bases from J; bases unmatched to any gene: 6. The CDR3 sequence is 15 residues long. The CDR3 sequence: CASSAWDRSSYEQYF. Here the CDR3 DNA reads TGTGCCAGCAGTGCGTGGGACAGGAGCTCCTACGAGCAGTACTTC.

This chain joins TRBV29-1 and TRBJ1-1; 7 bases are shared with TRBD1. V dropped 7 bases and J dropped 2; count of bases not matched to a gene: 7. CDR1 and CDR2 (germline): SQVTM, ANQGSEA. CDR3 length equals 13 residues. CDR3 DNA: TGCAGCGGCCGGGACAGAATCAACACTGAAGCTTTCTTT. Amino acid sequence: CSGRDRINTEAFF.